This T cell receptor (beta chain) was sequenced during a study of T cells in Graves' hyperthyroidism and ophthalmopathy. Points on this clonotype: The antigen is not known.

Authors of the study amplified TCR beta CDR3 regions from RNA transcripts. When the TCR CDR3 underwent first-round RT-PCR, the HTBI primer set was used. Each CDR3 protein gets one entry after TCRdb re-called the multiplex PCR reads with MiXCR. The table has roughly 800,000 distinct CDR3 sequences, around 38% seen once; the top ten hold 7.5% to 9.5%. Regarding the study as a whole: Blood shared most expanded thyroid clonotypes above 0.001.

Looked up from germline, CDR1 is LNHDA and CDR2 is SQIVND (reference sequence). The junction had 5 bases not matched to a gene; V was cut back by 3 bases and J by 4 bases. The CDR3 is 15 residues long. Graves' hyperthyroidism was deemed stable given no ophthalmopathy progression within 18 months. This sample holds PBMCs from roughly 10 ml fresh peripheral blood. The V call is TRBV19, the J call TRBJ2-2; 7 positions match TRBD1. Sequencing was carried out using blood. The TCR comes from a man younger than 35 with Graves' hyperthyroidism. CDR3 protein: CASSMRGRGTGELFF. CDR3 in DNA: TGTGCCAGTAGTATGAGGGGGCGCGGCACCGGGGAGCTGTTTTTT.